This passage covers 9 T cell receptor beta chains from one sample sequenced in a study of human T cells and chemical hapten exposure. Time point noted: pre-sensitization, week 0. Treatment described: therapeutic diphenylcyclopropenone sensitization with weekly scalp DPC. MiXCR, applied by TCRdb to the RACE reads, yields one record per CDR3 protein. The sample includes 300,000 to 450,000 distinct CDR3 sequences, approximately 5.1% of them seen just once. Sample: whole blood, taken in connection with sensitization to the hapten diphenylcyclopropenone (DPC). The receptors were sampled from a woman aged 45 to 65 with alopecia areata. Some clones in this sample may be carry-over from other donors' samples.

This chain connects TRBV27 to TRBJ1-6; D is ambiguous. V was trimmed by 7 bases and J by 7 bases, leaving 23 bases between them. CDR1 and CDR2 from the germline V gene are MNHEY and SMNVEV (reference sequence). This CDR3 has 17 amino acids. CDR3 amino acids: CASTPLTIGDTNSPLHF. The CDR3 DNA follows: TGTGCCAGCACCCCCTTGACCATTGGGGATACGAATTCACCCCTCCACTTT.

This clonotype was picked up a small number of times. The chain is built from TRBV6-1 and TRBJ1-1, with TRBD1 as a possible D gene (5 bases). This CDR3 is built from 14 residues. Germline V gives CDR1 MNHNS, CDR2 SASEGT. V was shortened by 7 bases and J by 6 bases, with 18 bases between the two germline ends. In DNA form, the CDR3 reads TGTGCCAGCATCGAGGGGCGGGGGTCCCCTGAAGCTTTCTTT. The encoded protein is CASIEGRGSPEAFF.

The V and J genes are TRBV7-2 and TRBJ2-6, with D hard to call. V was trimmed by 5 bases and J by 0 bases, leaving 14 bases between them. CDR1 is SGHTA and CDR2 is FQGNSA in the germline V gene. The CDR3 covers 17 residues. The CDR3 DNA follows: TGTGCCAGCAGCCCAGGTGGAAGGCTCTCTGGGGCCAACGTCCTGACTTTC. Encoded protein: CASSPGGRLSGANVLTF.

This clonotype occurred a few times. The genes are TRBV20-1 and TRBJ2-1; D unresolved. CDR1 is DFQATT and CDR2 is SNEGSKA in the germline V gene (reference sequence). V lost 0 bases, J lost 10 bases, and 13 bases lay in between. The CDR3 is 13 residues long. CDR3 in DNA: TGCAGTGCTAGAGATGGTGACCCCGGGGAGCAGTTCTTC. It is translated as CSARDGDPGEQFF.

This clonotype was counted at least ten times. The rearrangement joins TRBV10-3 to TRBJ1-4; 7 bases map to TRBD1. Losses at the gene ends were 0 bases for V and 10 bases for J; bases not matched to a gene: 8. Germline assignment: CDR1 ENHRY and CDR2 SYGVKD. The CDR3 has 15 residues. CDR3 residues: CAISESAGPGGKLFF. DNA for the CDR3: TGTGCCATCAGTGAGTCCGCAGGGCCAGGGGGAAAACTGTTTTTT.

Turning to this clonotype: It may be a read error: a sequence one base away is much more abundant. This rearrangement joins TRBV28 to TRBJ2-2; D is ambiguous. Germline V gene sequence: CDR1 MDHEN, CDR2 SYDVKM. Trimming removed 8 bases at V and 4 bases at J, with 11 bases between. The CDR3 covers 13 residues. The CDR3 region is CASGLTPTGELFF. Written as DNA, the CDR3 is TGTGCCAGCGGTCTTACACCCACCGGGGAGCTGTTTTTT.

The gene calls are TRBV7-9 and TRBJ1-2; D is ambiguous. CDR1 and CDR2 from the germline V gene are SEHNR and FQNEAQ (reference sequence). V was pared by 3 bases and J by 3 bases, with 8 bases between. The CDR3 length is 13 residues. CDR3 region: CASSFPLYYGYTF. The CDR3 coding sequence is TGTGCCAGCAGCTTCCCGCTTTACTATGGCTACACCTTC.

In this sample, this clonotype turned up a few times. The rearrangement uses TRBV12-3 or TRBV12-4 and TRBJ1-2; D possibly corresponds to TRBD1 (6 bases). With 5 bases removed from V and 6 bases from J, the gap between germline ends came to 19 bases. The length of the CDR3 is 15 residues. The CDR3 region has the DNA TGTGCCAGCAGTCCATATGAAGGGGGTTACAATGGCTACACCTTC. This encodes CASSPYEGGYNGYTF.

This clonotype was seen repeatedly, ten times or more. The chain employs TRBV20-1 and TRBJ2-7; possible D gene TRBD2, 5 bases. Between the trimmed V and J ends, which lost 1 base and 7 bases, there was a span of 14 bases. Germline-derived CDR1 and CDR2 are DFQATT and SNEGSKA (reference sequence). CDR3 length: 13 residues. The CDR3 nucleotides are TGCAGTGCTAGAGGAACTTCCTCGGGGGAGCAGTACTTC. Its translation: CSARGTSSGEQYF.